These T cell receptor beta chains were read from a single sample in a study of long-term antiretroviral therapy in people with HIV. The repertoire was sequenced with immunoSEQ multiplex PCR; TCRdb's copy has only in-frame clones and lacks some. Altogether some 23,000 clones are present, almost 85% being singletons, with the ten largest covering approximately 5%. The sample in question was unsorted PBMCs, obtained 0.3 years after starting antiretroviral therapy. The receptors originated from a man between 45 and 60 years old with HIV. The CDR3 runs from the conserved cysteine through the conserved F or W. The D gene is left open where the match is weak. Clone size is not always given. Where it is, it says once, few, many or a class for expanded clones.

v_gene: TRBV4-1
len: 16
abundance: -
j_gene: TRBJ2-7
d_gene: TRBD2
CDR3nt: TGCGCCAGCAGCCAAGAGGGCGGGGGGGCGGGTTACGAGCAGTACTTC
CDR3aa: CASSQEGGGAGYEQYF

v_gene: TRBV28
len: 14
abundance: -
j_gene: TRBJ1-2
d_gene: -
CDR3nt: TGTGCCAGCATCGCGGAGGATGGGTCCCGTGGGGGCACCTTC
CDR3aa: CASIAEDGSRGGTF

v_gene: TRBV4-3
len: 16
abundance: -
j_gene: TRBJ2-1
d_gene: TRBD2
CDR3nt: TGCGCCAGCAGCCAACTAGCGGGGTCCTCCTACAATGAGCAGTTCTTC
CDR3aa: CASSQLAGSSYNEQFF

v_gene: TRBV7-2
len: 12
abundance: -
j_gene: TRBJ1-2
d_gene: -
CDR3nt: TGTGCCAGCAGCTTAGGGGGGGATGGCTACACCTTC
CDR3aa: CASSLGGDGYTF

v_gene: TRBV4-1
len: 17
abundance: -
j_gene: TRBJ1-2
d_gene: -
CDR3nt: TGCGCCAGCAGCCGCACGGCCCGCGCCCGGACAGTCGATGGCTACACCTTC
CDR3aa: CASSRTARARTVDGYTF

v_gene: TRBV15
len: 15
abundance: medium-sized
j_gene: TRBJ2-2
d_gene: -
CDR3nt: TGTGCCACCAGCCGACGATCTCCCGGCACCGGGGAGCTGTTTTTT
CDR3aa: CATSRRSPGTGELFF

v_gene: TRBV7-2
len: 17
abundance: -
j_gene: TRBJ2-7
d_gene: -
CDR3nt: TGTGCCAGCAGCCAATGGGGTCCAGCGCTGGGCTCCTACGAGCAGTACTTC
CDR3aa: CASSQWGPALGSYEQYF

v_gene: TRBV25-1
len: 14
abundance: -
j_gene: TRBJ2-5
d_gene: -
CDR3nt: TGTGCCAGCAGTGAGGAGGGGGCTTGGGAGACCCAGTACTTC
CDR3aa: CASSEEGAWETQYF

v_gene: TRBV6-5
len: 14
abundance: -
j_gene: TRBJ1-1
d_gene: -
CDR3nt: TGTGCCAGCAGTGGGACGCCGCTAAGGGCTGAAGCTTTCTTT
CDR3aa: CASSGTPLRAEAFF

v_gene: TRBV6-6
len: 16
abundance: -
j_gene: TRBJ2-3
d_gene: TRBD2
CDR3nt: TGTGCCAGCAGTTCCGCACTAGCGGAGGACACAGATACGCAGTATTTT
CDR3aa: CASSSALAEDTDTQYF

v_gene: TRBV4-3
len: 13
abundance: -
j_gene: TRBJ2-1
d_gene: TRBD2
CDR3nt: TGCGCCAGCAGCCACCGACTAGCGGGAGAGCAGTTCTTC
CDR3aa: CASSHRLAGEQFF

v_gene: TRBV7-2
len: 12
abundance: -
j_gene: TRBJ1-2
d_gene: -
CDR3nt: TGTGCCAGCAGCTTAGGGTTTTCTGGCTACACCTTC
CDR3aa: CASSLGFSGYTF

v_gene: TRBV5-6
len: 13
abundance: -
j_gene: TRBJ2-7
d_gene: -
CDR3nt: TGTGCCAGCAGCTTGCTGGGACCCTACGAGCAGTACTTC
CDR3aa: CASSLLGPYEQYF

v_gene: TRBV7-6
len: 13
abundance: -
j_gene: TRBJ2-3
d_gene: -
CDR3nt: TGTGCCAGCAGCTTAGCTGGAATCGATACGCAGTATTTT
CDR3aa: CASSLAGIDTQYF

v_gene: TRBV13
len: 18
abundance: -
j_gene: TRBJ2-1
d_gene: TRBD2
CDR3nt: TGTGCCAGCAGCTCGGGACTAGCGGGGATGATCTCCTACAATGAGCAGTTCTTC
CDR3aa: CASSSGLAGMISYNEQFF

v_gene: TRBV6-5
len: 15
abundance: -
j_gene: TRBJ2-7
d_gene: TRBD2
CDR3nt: TGTGCCAGCAGTTACAAGCCTAGCGGGGTTTACGAGCAGTACTTC
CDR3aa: CASSYKPSGVYEQYF

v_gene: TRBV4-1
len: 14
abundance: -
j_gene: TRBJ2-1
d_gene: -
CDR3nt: TGCGCCAGCAGCCCCTTGGGGGGTAACAATGAGCAGTTCTTC
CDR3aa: CASSPLGGNNEQFF